Detailed here is one TCR beta chain. A junction boundary mismatches the germline segment, possibly from a read error. Per the germline V gene, CDR1 is SSHAT and CDR2 is FNYEAQ (reference sequence). The CDR3 is 15 residues long. The entry originates in a study of cytomegalovirus exposure and HLA in healthy donors. A multiplex PCR was run with 60 Vbeta primers and 13 Jbeta primers. Profiling relied on immunoSEQ multiplex PCR, and the TCRdb table lists in-frame clones only, not all of them. The profile shows some 95,000 clones, roughly two thirds of them singletons. The chain recombines TRBV7-7 with TRBJ2-1; TRBD2 matches 8 bases. Material for sequencing was PBMCs. The receptor comes from a female donor in good health and CMV-seronegative. The CDR3 DNA follows: TGTGCTAGCAGTCCCGGGAGGGCCTCCTACAATGAGCAGTTCTTC. It translates to CASSPGRASYNEQFF.